This T cell receptor beta chain was sequenced in a study of graft-versus-host responses after intestinal transplantation. Using immunoSEQ multiplex PCR, the repertoire was profiled, and TCRdb retains in-frame clones only, with some absent. The sample comprises more than 95,000 clones, over 75% of which are singletons, and over 0.7% rests with the top ten. The V end lost 7 bases, the J end lost 9 bases, and 22 bases lay between the germline ends. This CDR3 is built from 15 residues. Per germline, CDR1 SEHNR and CDR2 FQNEAQ (reference sequence). As to this clone: As yet, its antigen is unknown.

The input for sequencing was unstimulated CD4+ T cells sorted from spleen or lymph node cells, taken before intestinal transplant. The TCR was taken from a human donor who received an intestinal transplant. V is TRBV7-9 and J is TRBJ2-1; D not certain. The CDR3 here is CASTRSGPDTPEQFF. CDR3 DNA sequence: TGTGCCAGCACCAGATCCGGGCCCGACACGCCTGAGCAGTTCTTC.